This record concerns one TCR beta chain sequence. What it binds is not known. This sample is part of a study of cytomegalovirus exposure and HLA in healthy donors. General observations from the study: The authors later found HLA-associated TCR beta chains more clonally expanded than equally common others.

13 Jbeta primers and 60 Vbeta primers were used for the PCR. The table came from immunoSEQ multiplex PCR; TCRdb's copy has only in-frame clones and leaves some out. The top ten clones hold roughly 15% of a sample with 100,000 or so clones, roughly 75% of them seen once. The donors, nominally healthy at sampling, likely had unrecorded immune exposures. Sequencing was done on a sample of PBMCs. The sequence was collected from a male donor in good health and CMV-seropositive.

The CDR3 region has the DNA TGTGCCAGTATGTTTGGCCCGGGGGGCACCGGGGAGCTGTTTTTT. Translating gives CASMFGPGGTGELFF. This chain connects TRBV19 to TRBJ2-2, with TRBD2 matching over 7 bases. CDR1 is LNHDA, CDR2 SQIVND, per germline (reference sequence). The CDR3 loop spans 15 amino acids. V shed 7 bases, J shed 4 bases, and the junction held 9 bases outside the gene matches. The full variable domain, completed using reference TRBV19 and TRBJ2-2, is DGGITQSPKYLFRKEGQNVTLSCEQNLNHDAMYWYRQDPGQGLRLIYYSQIVNDFQKGDIAEGYSVSREKKESFPLTVTSAQKNPTAFYLCASMFGPGGTGELFFGEGSRLTVL.